This record covers a single T cell receptor beta chain. Its antigen target is currently unknown. It has no much larger one-base neighbor in the sample; base qualities were not kept. The cohort consisted of 600 to 700 healthy bone marrow donors. Cohort members were all nominally healthy when sampled, although unrecorded immune exposures were likely present. The donor was CMV seropositive and belonged to the group of 250 to 300 seropositive cohort members. Every donor gave a peripheral blood sample, and the peripheral blood mononuclear cells from that sample were used for TCR beta sequencing. The Qiagen DNeasy Blood Extraction Kit was used to extract genomic DNA from the blood cell samples. The data belong to a study of cytomegalovirus exposure and HLA in healthy donors (TCRdb year 2017). In terms of the full investigation: An earlier analysis of several hundred of the donors reported 276 Gb of sequence data and 117 million unique TCR beta sequences obtained from 150 million to 200 million T cells. An early release covering 550 to 650 HLA-typed donors comprised about 310 gigabases of sequencing data and around 86 million unique TCR sequences. The genetic ancestry cluster associated with self-reported Caucasian donors included 81% of the roughly 390 genotyped donors. The aim of the study was to test whether cataloging public T cell receptors could identify signatures of past pathogen exposure. The study profiled the T cell repertoires of 550 to 700 subjects by immunosequencing and related them to cytomegalovirus serostatus. Besides the first cohort of roughly 640 subjects, a separate validation cohort made up of over a hundred different subjects was used. The study combined high-throughput TCR immunosequencing, statistical association of individual TCRs with disease status, and machine learning to predict cytomegalovirus infection status. In a later analysis, previously published TCR beta repertoires from 666 donors were re-analyzed and high-resolution HLA genotyping was added so that TCR occurrence patterns could be studied. In the later analysis, no new phenotypic data were used to find candidate immune exposures; instead, reliance was placed on TCR beta sequences and their occurrence across donors. To decide whether each TCR beta V gene segment behaved as functional or pseudogenic, an earlier analysis of approximately 590 of the donors relied on high-throughput TCR beta sequencing. Alongside the repertoire data, information on donor age, sex, ethnicity and CMV serostatus was compiled. A later genetic analysis used genome-wide SNP genotypes for about three fifths of the roughly 700 donors, treating that subset as a discovery cohort. Every discovery cohort repertoire had been produced on one sequencing platform. Both class I and class II loci were covered by HLA typing, at four-digit resolution. Typing coverage differed by locus: A, B, C, DRB1 and DQB1 were typed in roughly 620-640 donors, DQA1 in 522, DPA1 in 600 to 610, and DPB1 in about 450. Four to six DR-DQ haplotypes were handled as single units for association and clustering, since linkage in the cohort was strong. Among around 400 genotyped donors of the cohort, an average of roughly 230,000 unique TCR beta nucleotide sequences was sequenced per donor, of which roughly 17% were non-productive. Here is what the overall study found, with its caveats: A total of roughly 160 TCR beta chains were listed by the study as associated with cytomegalovirus. A group of highly shared sequence variants was considered likely to be a technical artifact of the sequencing pipeline. The presence/absence analyses assumed that sequencing depth was roughly uniform across donors, and that assumption may not be true. An association between a missense DCLRE1C variant and V-gene and J-gene trimming of TCR beta chains was found in a later genetic analysis and replicated in an independent cohort. Strong co-occurrence of HLA alleles, especially DR and DQ, made assigning TCR associations to individual alleles difficult. A further reported finding was that TCR beta sequences accurately predicted the HLA-A and HLA-B alleles for most subjects in the first cohort. In a later analysis, HLA-associated TCR beta chains showed more clonal expansion and lower generation probabilities than non-associated chains that were equally common. The classifier was reported to diagnose cytomegalovirus status with high specificity and sensitivity in both the original cohort and the validation cohort. An earlier analysis of roughly 570 of the donors showed that most TCR beta V segments appeared in productive rearrangements either about 90% or about 30% of the time, which broadly matched IMGT annotations. A few of the identified cytomegalovirus-associated TCR beta chains were confirmed in vitro to be specific for cytomegalovirus antigens. In a later analysis, TCR association rates were found to vary across HLA loci, with the most associated TCRs seen for DRB1 alleles and the fewest for HLA-C alleles. In a later genetic analysis, fewer N-insertions in productive TCRs were reported among donors in an Asian-associated ancestry cluster than the approximately 710-donor mean. At a false discovery rate of 0.05, a later analysis linked roughly 17,000 TCR beta sequences to specific HLA alleles. This cohort had only TCR beta chains sequenced, and the lack of alpha or paired-chain data limited which features could be detected. A later analysis reported that several top co-occurrence clusters appeared linked to parvovirus B19, influenza, CMV and Epstein-Barr virus. Most TCR sequences were seen in very few donors, while some public TCRs were found in many individuals. Because HLA typing was unavailable for some donors at each locus, only the typed subset was used in association tests. A later analysis found that most CMV-associated TCR beta chains appeared HLA-restricted, with HLA associations seemingly driven largely by CMV exposure. Because counts were too low, roughly 18 rarely observed V segments, including chromosome 9 orphons, were left out of the earlier analysis of roughly 600 of the donors. The authors suggested that the approach could potentially be generalized to other disease states and immunological phenotypes. For the cohort, immune exposure information was limited to CMV serostatus. Correlated functional status among segregating V segments might reflect linkage disequilibrium, but an unknown experimental factor could not be ruled out.

The library was prepared using the immunoSEQ multiplex PCR assay. For the multiplex PCR, a mixture combining 60 forward primers for TCR Vbeta segments and 13 reverse primers for TCR Jbeta segments was used. Amplification of the CDR3 region of rearranged TCR beta genes was performed with a multiplex PCR assay on genomic DNA. The Illumina HiSeq System was used to sequence the amplified TCR beta libraries as 87-base-pair reads. Processing in the source paper ran as follows. A later analysis counted about 82 million unique TCR beta chains across the 666 repertoires, and around 12 million of these chains were shared by at least two donors. A nearest-neighbor algorithm error-corrected the raw reads and collapsed the reads into unique sequences, merging closely related sequences to remove PCR and sequencing errors. CDR3 sequences were aligned to IMGT reference sequences to assign V, D and J gene segments. For a sequence to be retained, at least a six-nucleotide match to both a V gene segment and a J gene segment was required. Rearrangements were classified as productive when the CDR3 lacked stop codons and remained in frame with V and J, and all other rearrangements were classified as non-productive. Following IMGT convention, CDR3 was defined as the stretch from the second conserved V-encoded cysteine to the conserved J-encoded phenylalanine. Sequences without an unambiguous match to a single V gene segment were excluded from the earlier analysis of a few hundred of the donors. In an earlier analysis of 500 to 750 of the donors, V segments were called functional above 56.7% productive rearrangements and were called segregating when the between-donor standard deviation exceeded 5%. A statistical classification framework was developed to diagnose cytomegalovirus status using the catalog of TCR beta chain sequences. In a later analysis, V and J genes were assigned by comparing TCR nucleotide sequences against IMGT/GENE-DB human TR gene sequences. In a later analysis, CDR3 sequences and most-parsimonious VDJ recombination scenarios were assigned using the TCRdist pipeline. In a later analysis, each TCR beta chain was defined by its CDR3 amino acid sequence together with its V-gene family, and reads lacking a unique V-gene family were excluded. To address suspected cross-contamination and a sequencing artifact, a later analysis removed several hundred highly shared, low-generation-probability nucleotide sequences. In a later analysis, a clonal expansion index for each public chain was calculated from normalized within-repertoire ranks of inferred template counts. In a later analysis, generation probabilities were computed using a VDJ recombination model fitted to out-of-frame rearrangements, and the results were checked against IGoR. A later analysis scored TCR-TCR, TCR-HLA and TCR-CMV co-occurrence with hypergeometric tests, applying a repertoire-size bias correction to TCR pairs. To estimate false discovery rates, a later analysis permuted the HLA or CMV assignments 20 times. A later analysis grouped co-occurring TCRs with DBSCAN, adding TCRdist sequence similarity when clustering within HLA-allele-positive subsets. For co-occurrence clustering, repertoires with fewer than 30,000 or more than 120,000 public chains were excluded, along with several repertoires with anomalous nucleotide sharing. TCRdb retrieved this table from immuneACCESS and kept in-frame rearrangements only. Not all clones are present; in checked studies, unresolved V genes account for under half, and no reason is known for the remainder. That table is the source of V, J and clone size, and D and trimming were worked out from the DNA. This sample is represented by about 190,000 clones; over 75% of them were singletons. The ten largest clonotypes hold 6.3% of the sample.

The source material was PBMCs. This clonotype originated in a man aged 35 to 55 in good health and CMV-seropositive.

The CDR3 has the sequence CASSAPLRQGGTGELFF. The DNA sequence is TGTGCCAGCAGCGCCCCGCTTCGACAGGGAGGTACCGGGGAGCTGTTTTTT. Rearrangement joined TRBV9 to TRBJ2-2, and perhaps TRBD1 as D gene, on 7 matching bases. Reading the germline V gene gives CDR1 SGDLS and CDR2 YYNGEE. Relative to germline, V is 3 bases shorter and J is 5 bases shorter, with 20 bases between their ends. From its cysteine to its phenylalanine, the CDR3 spans 17 amino acids. Left in the record is the CDR3 DNA by itself, 51 bases read in frame from the first base.